A selection of T cell receptor beta chains follows, all from one sample in a study of CD8+CD57+ T cells in acquired aplastic anemia. MiXCR, applied by TCRdb to the reads, yields one record per CDR3 protein. The table has roughly 240,000 distinct CDR3 sequences, around 45% seen once. Material for sequencing was sorted CD4+, CD8+, or CD8+CD57+ T cells (not recorded which) from PBMCs. The receptors were gathered from a human donor with aplastic anemia. Each CDR3 is given with its conserved first and last residue. A D gene is named only where the DNA matches it firmly. Clone size is not always given. Where it is, it says once, few, many or a class for expanded clones.

J,V,D,size,DNA,CDR3
TRBJ1-6,TRBV10-2,-,few,TGCGCCAGCATCGCCGGGGGGTCCTATAATTCACCCCTCCACTTT,CASIAGGSYNSPLHF
TRBJ2-2,TRBV24-1,-,-,TGTGCCACCAGTGATCCAGTATCCAGCGGTCTGAACACTGGGGAGCTGTTTTTT,CATSDPVSSGLNTGELFF
TRBJ1-1,TRBV13,-,many,TGTGCCAGTGCACTGGGACGGGAAAATGAAGCTTTCTTT,CASALGRENEAFF
TRBJ1-2,TRBV7-9,TRBD1,once,TGTGCCAGCAGATTCAATGACAGGGACTATGGCTACACCTTC,CASRFNDRDYGYTF
TRBJ1-5,TRBV9,-,-,TGTGCCAGCAGCGTAGGTCCGGGGGATCAGCCCCAGCATTTT,CASSVGPGDQPQHF
TRBJ2-5,TRBV6-2/TRBV6-3,-,-,TGTGCCAGCATCCCCTACTCTCCGGGGACCCCCCACCAAGAGACCCAGTACTTC,CASIPYSPGTPHQETQYF
TRBJ1-1,TRBV7-2,-,-,TGTGTTAGGACAGCCAGGGGAGCTTTCTTT,CVRTARGAFF
TRBJ1-5,TRBV2,-,-,-,CASSTSVSNQPQHF
TRBJ1-5,TRBV7-9,-,-,TGTGCCAGCAGCGTAACAGGGAATAGCAATCAGCCCCAGCATTTT,CASSVTGNSNQPQHF
TRBJ1-2,TRBV20-1,TRBD1,-,TGCAGTGCTCGAGCCATCGGACAGGGGAACTATGGCTACACCTTC,CSARAIGQGNYGYTF
TRBJ2-7,TRBV20-1,TRBD2,-,TGCAGTGCTGGGACTAGCGGGGACTCCTACGAGCAGTACTTC,CSAGTSGDSYEQYF
TRBJ1-6,TRBV5-4,-,-,TGTGCCAGCAGCCTGGGTGGGACACAGTATTCACCCCTCCACTTT,CASSLGGTQYSPLHF
TRBJ1-1,TRBV18,-,few,TGTGCCAGCTCACCCGTAGGACAGCCGAACACTGAAGCTTTCTTT,CASSPVGQPNTEAFF
TRBJ2-1,TRBV12-3/TRBV12-4,TRBD2,-,TGTGCCAGCAGTCCGCTAGCGGGAGTTTTCAATGAGCAGTTCTTC,CASSPLAGVFNEQFF
TRBJ2-7,TRBV7-9,-,many,TGTGCCAGCAGCTTAGGTGCCAGATTCTACGAGCAGTACTTC,CASSLGARFYEQYF
TRBJ2-3,TRBV12-3/TRBV12-4,-,many,TGTGCCAGCAGCCGGGCGGGGAGCACAGATACGCAGTATTTT,CASSRAGSTDTQYF
TRBJ2-1,TRBV14,-,many,TGTGCCAGCGGCCCTCGGCCGGGCCGATTGGATGAGCAGTTCTTC,CASGPRPGRLDEQFF
TRBJ2-7,TRBV12-3/TRBV12-4,TRBD1,-,TGTGCCAGCAGTTTATTGCGAGGGGGCGGCTGGGGCGAGCAGTACTTC,CASSLLRGGGWGEQYF
TRBJ2-7,TRBV20-1,TRBD1,many,TGCAGTGCGGGACAGGGAATGCTCTACGAGCAGTACTTC,CSAGQGMLYEQYF
TRBJ1-2,TRBV4-3,-,-,TGCGCCAGCAGCCAAGTACGGGGAGGTGGCTACACCTTC,CASSQVRGGGYTF
TRBJ1-6,TRBV30,-,many,TGTGCCTGCGGAACAGGGAGCAATTCACCCCTCCACTTT,CACGTGSNSPLHF
TRBJ2-7,TRBV9,TRBD1,many,TGTGCCAGCAGCGCTACAGGGGACACCTACGAGCAGTACTTC,CASSATGDTYEQYF
TRBJ2-5,TRBV2,-,-,TGTGCCAGCAGCGGGGGACAGAAATCCGGGGAGACCCAGTACTTC,CASSGGQKSGETQYF
TRBJ2-1,TRBV6-4,TRBD2,few,TGTGCCAGCAGTGAATCCGGGGGGGGAAACAATGAGCAGTTCTTC,CASSESGGGNNEQFF
TRBJ2-7,TRBV4-3,-,many,TGCGCCAGCAGCCAAGATTTTTCAACAGTCTCGTACGAGCAGTACTTC,CASSQDFSTVSYEQYF
TRBJ2-3,TRBV11-1,TRBD2,-,TGTGCCAGCAGCCCGGGCGGGGGGGCTAAAGATACGCAGTATTTT,CASSPGGGAKDTQYF
TRBJ1-5,TRBV5-6,-,many,TGTGCCAGCAGCTTGGCCAAGAATCAGCCCCAGCATTTT,CASSLAKNQPQHF